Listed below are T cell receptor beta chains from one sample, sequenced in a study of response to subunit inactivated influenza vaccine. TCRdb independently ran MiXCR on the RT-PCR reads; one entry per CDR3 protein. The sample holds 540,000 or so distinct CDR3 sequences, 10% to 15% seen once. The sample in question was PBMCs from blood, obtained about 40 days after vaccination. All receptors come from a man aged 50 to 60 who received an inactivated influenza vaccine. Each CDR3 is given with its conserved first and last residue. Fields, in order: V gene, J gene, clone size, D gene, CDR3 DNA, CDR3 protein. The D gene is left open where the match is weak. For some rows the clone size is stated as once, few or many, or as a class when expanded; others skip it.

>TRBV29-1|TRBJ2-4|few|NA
TGCAGCGTTGAACAGCAGTGGGAGGCCAAAAACATTCAGTACTTC
CSVEQQWEAKNIQYF
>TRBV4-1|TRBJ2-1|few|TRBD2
TGCGCCAGCAGCCACAAGACTAGCGATTACAATGAGCAGTTCTTC
CASSHKTSDYNEQFF
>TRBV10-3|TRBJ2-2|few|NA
TGTGCCATCAGTGATGGAGGGGGAACCGGGGAGCTGTTTTTT
CAISDGGGTGELFF
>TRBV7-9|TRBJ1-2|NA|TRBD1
TGTGCCAGCAGCTCGACAGGGTCCCGGGGCTACACCTTC
CASSSTGSRGYTF
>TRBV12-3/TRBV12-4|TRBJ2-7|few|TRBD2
TGTGCCAGCAGTTTAGCTAGCGGGAGAAACGACGAGCAGTACTTC
CASSLASGRNDEQYF
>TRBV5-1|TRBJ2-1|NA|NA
TGCGCCAGCAGCTTTTCCTCTGGGATCTCCTACAATGAGCAGTTCTTC
CASSFSSGISYNEQFF
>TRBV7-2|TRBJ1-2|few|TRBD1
TGTGCCAGCAGCTTCCGACAGGGGACTCCCTATGGCTACACCTTC
CASSFRQGTPYGYTF
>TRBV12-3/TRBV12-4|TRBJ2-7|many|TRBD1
TGTGCCAGCAGCCGTCGACAGGGTTTGTTCGAGCAGTACTTC
CASSRRQGLFEQYF
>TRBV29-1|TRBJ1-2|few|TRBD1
TGCAGCGTTGAACCACAGGGGCAGTATGGCTACACCTTC
CSVEPQGQYGYTF
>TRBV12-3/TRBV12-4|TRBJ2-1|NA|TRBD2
TGTGCCAGCAGTGTTAGCGGGAGTCCGTTCTTC
CASSVSGSPFF
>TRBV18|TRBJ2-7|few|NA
TGTGCCAGCTCACCACTGGGGACCTACGAGCAGTACTTC
CASSPLGTYEQYF
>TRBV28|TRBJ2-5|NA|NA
TGTGCCAGCAGTTTATTTGGGGGGCGCTTGAAGACCCAGTACTTC
CASSLFGGRLKTQYF
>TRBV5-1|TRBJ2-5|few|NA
TGCGCCAGCAGCTTGGCCTGGGGACAAGAGACCCAGTACTTC
CASSLAWGQETQYF